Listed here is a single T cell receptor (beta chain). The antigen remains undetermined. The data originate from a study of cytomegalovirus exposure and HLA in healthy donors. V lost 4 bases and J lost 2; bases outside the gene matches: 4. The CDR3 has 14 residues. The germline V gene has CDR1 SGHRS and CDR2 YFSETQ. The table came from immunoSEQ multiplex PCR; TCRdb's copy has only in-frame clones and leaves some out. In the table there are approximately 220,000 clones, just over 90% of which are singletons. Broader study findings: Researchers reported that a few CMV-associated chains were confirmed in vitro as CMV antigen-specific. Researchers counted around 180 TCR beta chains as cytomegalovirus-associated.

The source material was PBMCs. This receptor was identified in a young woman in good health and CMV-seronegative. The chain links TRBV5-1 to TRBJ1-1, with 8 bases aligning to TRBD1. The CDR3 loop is CASSGGQENTEAFF. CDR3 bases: TGCGCCAGCAGCGGGGGACAGGAAAACACTGAAGCTTTCTTT.